The rows below give T cell receptor beta chains drawn from one sample of a study of cytomegalovirus exposure and HLA in healthy donors. Measured with immunoSEQ multiplex PCR; TCRdb has only the in-frame clones, and not every one. The table includes under 200,000 clones, 75% detected once. The specimen was PBMCs. These receptors all come from a woman aged 45-60 years in good health and CMV-seropositive. CDR3s include the opening cysteine and the closing phenylalanine or tryptophan. D genes are given only for firm matches. Expanded clones get a size class; other rows say once, few or many, or leave the size out.

d_call,j_call,v_call,clone_size,cdr3_nt,cdr3_aa
.,TRBJ1-4,TRBV2,.,TGTGCCAGCAGTGAAAACAATGGTGGTGAAAAACTGTTTTTT,CASSENNGGEKLFF
TRBD1,TRBJ2-3,TRBV2,.,TGTGCCAGCAGTGATGGCCCTGGGACAGGGGGTACAGATACGCAGTATTTT,CASSDGPGTGGTDTQYF
TRBD1,TRBJ1-5,TRBV2,.,TGTGCCAGCTCCCAACAGGGGGCAGATCAGCCCCAGCATTTT,CASSQQGADQPQHF
TRBD2,TRBJ2-3,TRBV5-4,.,TGTGCCAGCAGCCTCGGACTAGCGGCAACAGATACGCAGTATTTT,CASSLGLAATDTQYF
.,TRBJ2-7,TRBV2,.,TGTGCCAGCAGGGCTCGGGGTTACGAGCAGTACTTC,CASRARGYEQYF
TRBD1,TRBJ1-6,TRBV7-9,.,TGTGCCAGCAGGGGGACAGGGCGGTCACCCCTCCACTTT,CASRGTGRSPLHF
TRBD1,TRBJ1-2,TRBV2,.,TGTGCCAGCAGTCCCCCCGGACAGGGTTACTATGGCTACACCTTC,CASSPPGQGYYGYTF
TRBD2,TRBJ2-1,TRBV19,few,TGTGCCAGTAGTATTTCGGCGGGGGGGTACAATGAGCAGTTCTTC,CASSISAGGYNEQFF
.,TRBJ2-3,TRBV9,.,TGTGCCAGCAGCGTAGAGACCGGGGTAAACACAGATACGCAGTATTTT,CASSVETGVNTDTQYF
.,TRBJ1-5,TRBV2,.,TGTGCCAGCAGTGGCAGGGGAGATCAGCCCCAGCATTTT,CASSGRGDQPQHF
.,TRBJ1-3,TRBV18,.,TGTGCCAGCTCACTGCAGGACACCAGCTCTGGAAACACCATATATTTT,CASSLQDTSSGNTIYF
.,TRBJ1-6,TRBV6-1,.,TGTGCCAGCAGACAGGAACTCAATTCACCCCTCCACTTT,CASRQELNSPLHF
.,TRBJ2-1,TRBV2,.,TGTGCCAGCAGTGTTGAACGCGGTGAGCAGTTCTTC,CASSVERGEQFF
.,TRBJ2-4,TRBV2,.,TGTGCCAGCAGTGAAGGGCGGTCGGGCATTCAGTACTTC,CASSEGRSGIQYF
TRBD1,TRBJ2-1,TRBV7-3,.,TGTGCCAGCAGCACAACAGGGGGCTCCTACAATGAGCAGTTCTTC,CASSTTGGSYNEQFF
TRBD1,TRBJ2-7,TRBV9,once,TGTGCCAGCAGCGCGCCGGGACAGGGAGCGAACGAGCAGTACTTC,CASSAPGQGANEQYF
TRBD2,TRBJ2-2,TRBV10-3,.,TGTGCCGCGAAAGAGGGGACTAGCGGGGGCCTGAACACCGGGGAGCTGTTTTTT,CAAKEGTSGGLNTGELFF
TRBD1,TRBJ1-2,TRBV5-1,.,TGCGCCAGCAGCTCTACTACCGGGACAGGGGACGGCTACACCTTC,CASSSTTGTGDGYTF
TRBD1,TRBJ2-7,TRBV2,.,TGTGCCAGCAGGGACAGGGTAGAGCAGTACTTC,CASRDRVEQYF
.,TRBJ2-3,TRBV7-2,.,TGTGCCAGCAGCTTAGAGGTTTCCCTAGGTACGCAGTATTTT,CASSLEVSLGTQYF
.,TRBJ1-2,TRBV27,few,TGTGCCAGCAGTTTAATGGCAGGGATTAACTATGGCTACACCTTC,CASSLMAGINYGYTF
.,TRBJ1-5,TRBV6-6,.,TGTGCCAGCACCTCCACATCTCTTCAGCCCCAGCATTTT,CASTSTSLQPQHF
.,TRBJ1-1,TRBV27,.,TGTGCCAGCAACAATGAGGGGCTAGGGGGCACTGAAGCTTTCTTT,CASNNEGLGGTEAFF
TRBD1,TRBJ1-1,TRBV5-6,.,TGTGCCAGCAGCTTACAGGGGGGGGAAGCTTTCTTT,CASSLQGGEAFF
.,TRBJ1-6,TRBV9,.,TGTGCCAGCAGCGTGGGGAGCTCCTATAATTCACCCCTCCACTTT,CASSVGSSYNSPLHF
TRBD1,TRBJ1-2,TRBV7-9,.,TGTGCCACCACACCGACAGGGCTTATTTGGGGCTACACCTTC,CATTPTGLIWGYTF
.,TRBJ2-1,TRBV10-1,.,TGCGCCAGCATCCAGGGGTGGAATGAGCAGTTCTTC,CASIQGWNEQFF
.,TRBJ2-1,TRBV6-1,few,TGTGCCAGCAGTGAAATCGGAATTGGGGCTACACGGAATGAGCAGTTCTTC,CASSEIGIGATRNEQFF
.,TRBJ1-5,TRBV4-1,.,TGCGCCAGCAGCCAATCAGGGAATCGCAATCAGCCCCAGCATTTT,CASSQSGNRNQPQHF
TRBD2,TRBJ2-5,TRBV2,.,TGTGCCAGCAGTACCGGACTAGCGGGGGCCGGGGAGACCCAGTACTTC,CASSTGLAGAGETQYF
.,TRBJ2-5,TRBV18,.,TGTGCCAGCTCACGGGGAGATGAGACCCAGTACTTC,CASSRGDETQYF
TRBD1,TRBJ2-7,TRBV25-1,.,TGTGCCAGCAGGGGACAGGACTCCTACGAGCAGTACTTC,CASRGQDSYEQYF
TRBD2,TRBJ2-3,TRBV5-1,.,TGCGCCAGCAGCTTGGCTAGCGGGGGGATTGATACGCAGTATTTT,CASSLASGGIDTQYF
.,TRBJ1-4,TRBV7-9,.,TGTGCCAGCAGCTTAGAGTCCAGGTCCCTGTTTTTT,CASSLESRSLFF
.,TRBJ1-2,TRBV29-1,.,TGCAGCGTTTCGATCGGGAAGGATAACTATGGCTACACCTTC,CSVSIGKDNYGYTF
TRBD2,TRBJ2-5,TRBV2,.,TGTGCCAGCACAATGGGACTAGCGGTTGGGACCCAGTACTTC,CASTMGLAVGTQYF
TRBD1,TRBJ2-7,TRBV7-9,.,TGTTCCAGCAGCCCCCGGACAGGGCTACCCTACGAGCAGTACTTC,CSSSPRTGLPYEQYF
TRBD1,TRBJ2-7,TRBV7-9,.,TGTGCCAGCAGCCACGGGAGGACAGGGGCTTACGAGCAGTACTTC,CASSHGRTGAYEQYF
.,TRBJ1-1,TRBV18,.,TGTGCCAGCTCATCCGAGGTTGGGACTGAAGCTTTCTTT,CASSSEVGTEAFF
.,TRBJ2-6,TRBV5-1,.,TGCGCCAGCAGCTTGGAAGCACTCTCTGGGGCCAACGTCCTGACTTTC,CASSLEALSGANVLTF
.,TRBJ2-7,TRBV5-1,.,TGCGCCAGCAGCTTGTTCGCCGACAGCTACGAGCAGTACTTC,CASSLFADSYEQYF
.,TRBJ1-2,TRBV25-1,once,TGTGCCAGCAGTGACTCCAGGGCTTCTGCCGGCTACACCTTC,CASSDSRASAGYTF
.,TRBJ1-2,TRBV5-1,.,TGCGCCAGCAGCTTGGGGGCCAACCTACATATCTATGGCTACACCTTC,CASSLGANLHIYGYTF
.,TRBJ1-1,TRBV19,.,TGTGCCAGTAGTATAGGTACAGGCACTGAAGCTTTCTTT,CASSIGTGTEAFF